This T cell receptor (beta chain) is drawn from a study of cytomegalovirus exposure and HLA in healthy donors. CDR1 is SGHRS and CDR2 is YFSETQ in the germline V gene. This CDR3 is 14 amino acids long. The V and J ends lost 4 bases and 5 bases respectively, with 15 bases between them. With 60 Vbeta and 13 Jbeta primers, the PCR was carried out. The table came from immunoSEQ multiplex PCR; TCRdb's copy has only in-frame clones and leaves some out. The data hold about 88,000 clones, with over 80% observed a single time. The specimen sequenced was PBMCs. The V call is TRBV5-1, the J call TRBJ2-5; D may be TRBD2 (6 bases). The source of this sequence is a man aged 18 to 30 in good health and CMV-seronegative. The CDR3 reads CASSGGAGSETQYF. Here the CDR3 DNA reads TGCGCCAGCAGCGGAGGGGCCGGCTCTGAGACCCAGTACTTC.